The present entry profiles one TCR beta chain with its context. This CDR3 has 16 residues. Germline CDR1 and CDR2: LNHDA and SQIVND (reference sequence). The junction had 8 bases not matched to a gene; V was cut back by 3 bases and J by 4 bases. These data belong to a study of human T cells and chemical hapten exposure. MiXCR was run by TCRdb on the RACE reads, yielding one entry per CDR3 protein. This table holds around 300,000 distinct CDR3 sequences, over 7.5% found once. The time point here: pre-sensitization, week 0. Treatment described: therapeutic diphenylcyclopropenone sensitization with weekly scalp DPC. The template was total RNA from unfractionated whole blood.

Specimen: whole blood, collected in connection with sensitization to the hapten diphenylcyclopropenone (DPC). This clonotype originated in a man between 18 and 29 years old with alopecia areata. Some clones in this sample may be carry-over from other donors' samples. The gene calls are TRBV19 and TRBJ2-5; 10 bases are a match to TRBD1. The CDR3 region is CASSMPPGTGVETQYF. The CDR3 nucleotides are TGTGCCAGTAGTATGCCCCCCGGGACAGGGGTAGAGACCCAGTACTTC.